This T cell receptor (beta chain) was documented in a study of blood T cell repertoires in COVID-19. Turning to the study itself: Sources were T cells, B-cell-depleted T cells, or PBMCs; the material itself was cDNA or gDNA.

Here immunoSEQ multiplex PCR was the method, and the copy in TCRdb shows in-frame clones only, minus some. The sample lists some 220,000 clones, 70% to 90% occurring once. V dropped 6 bases and J dropped 6 bases, with 11 bases sitting between them. CDR3 size: 12 residues. This chain links TRBV12-3 or TRBV12-4 with TRBJ1-1; unclear D gene. The sequence was obtained from a human donor in a cohort sampled during active COVID-19. The specimen sequenced was peripheral blood. This CDR3 reads CASSPGVPEAFF. The CDR3 region has the DNA TGTGCCAGCAGCCCCGGGGTCCCTGAAGCTTTCTTT.